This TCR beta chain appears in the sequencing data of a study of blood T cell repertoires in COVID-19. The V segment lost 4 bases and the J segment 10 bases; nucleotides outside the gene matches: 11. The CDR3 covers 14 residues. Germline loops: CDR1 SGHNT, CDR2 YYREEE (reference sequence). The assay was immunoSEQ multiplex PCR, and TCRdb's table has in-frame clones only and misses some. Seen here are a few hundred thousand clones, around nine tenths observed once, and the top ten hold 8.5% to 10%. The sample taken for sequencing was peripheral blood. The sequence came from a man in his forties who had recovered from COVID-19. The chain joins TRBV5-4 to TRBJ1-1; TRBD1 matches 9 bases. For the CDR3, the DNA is TGTGCCAGCAGCGAACAGGGGGCGGTACAGGGAGCTTTCTTT. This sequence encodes CASSEQGAVQGAFF. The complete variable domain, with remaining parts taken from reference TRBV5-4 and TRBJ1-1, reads ETGVTQSPTHLIKTRGQQVTLRCSSQSGHNTVSWYQQALGQGPQFIFQYYREEENGRGNFPPRFSGLQFPNYSSELNVNALELDDSALYLCASSEQGAVQGAFFGQGTRLTVV.